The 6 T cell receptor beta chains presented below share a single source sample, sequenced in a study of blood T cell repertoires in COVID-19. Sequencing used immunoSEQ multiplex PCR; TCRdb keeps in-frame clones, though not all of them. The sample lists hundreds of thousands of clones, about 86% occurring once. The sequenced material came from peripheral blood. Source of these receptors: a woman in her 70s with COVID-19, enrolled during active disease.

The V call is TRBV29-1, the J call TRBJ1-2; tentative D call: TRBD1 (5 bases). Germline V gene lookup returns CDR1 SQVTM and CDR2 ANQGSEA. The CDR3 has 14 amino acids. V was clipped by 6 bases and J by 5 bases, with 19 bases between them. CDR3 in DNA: TGCAGCGTCCCAGAGCCGGGGGGGGTATATGGCTACACCTTC. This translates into CSVPEPGGVYGYTF.

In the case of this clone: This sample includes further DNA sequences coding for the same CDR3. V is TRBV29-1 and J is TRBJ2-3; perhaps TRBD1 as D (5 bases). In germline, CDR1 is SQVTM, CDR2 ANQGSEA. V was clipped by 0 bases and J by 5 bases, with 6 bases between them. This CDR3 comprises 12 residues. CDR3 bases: TGCAGCGTTGAAGATAGGGGAGATACGCAGTATTTT. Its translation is CSVEDRGDTQYF.

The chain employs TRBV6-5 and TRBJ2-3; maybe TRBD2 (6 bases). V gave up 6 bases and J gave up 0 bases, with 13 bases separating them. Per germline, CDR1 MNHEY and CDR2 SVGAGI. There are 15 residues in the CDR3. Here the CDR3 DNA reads TGTGCCAGCAGACGGGGACTGGGAAGCACAGATACGCAGTATTTT. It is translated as CASRRGLGSTDTQYF.

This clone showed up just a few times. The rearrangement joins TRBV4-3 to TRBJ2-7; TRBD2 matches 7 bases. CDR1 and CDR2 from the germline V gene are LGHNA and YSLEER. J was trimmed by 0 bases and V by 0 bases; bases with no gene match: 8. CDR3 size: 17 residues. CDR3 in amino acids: CASSQDAGGGSSYEQYF. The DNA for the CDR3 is TGCGCCAGCAGCCAAGATGCCGGCGGGGGTAGCTCCTACGAGCAGTACTTC.

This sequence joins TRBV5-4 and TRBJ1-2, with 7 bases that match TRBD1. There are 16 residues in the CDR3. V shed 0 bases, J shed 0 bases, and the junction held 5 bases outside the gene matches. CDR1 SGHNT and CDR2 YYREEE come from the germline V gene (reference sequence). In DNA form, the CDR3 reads TGTGCCAGCAGCTTGGCAGGGGGACGGACTAACTATGGCTACACCTTC. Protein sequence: CASSLAGGRTNYGYTF. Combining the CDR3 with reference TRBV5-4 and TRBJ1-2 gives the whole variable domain ETGVTQSPTHLIKTRGQQVTLRCSSQSGHNTVSWYQQALGQGPQFIFQYYREEENGRGNFPPRFSGLQFPNYSSELNVNALELDDSALYLCASSLAGGRTNYGYTFGSGTRLTVV.

The CDR3 DNA sequence: TGTGCCAGCCGGGGCGCGGGGTACGAGCAGTACTTC. Its translation: CASRGAGYEQYF. The chain uses TRBV27 and TRBJ2-7; D is possibly TRBD2 (6 bases). The CDR3 is made up of 12 amino acids. The V end was cut by 8 bases, the J end by 4 bases, with 12 bases between. CDR1 MNHEY and CDR2 SMNVEV come from the germline V gene (reference sequence).